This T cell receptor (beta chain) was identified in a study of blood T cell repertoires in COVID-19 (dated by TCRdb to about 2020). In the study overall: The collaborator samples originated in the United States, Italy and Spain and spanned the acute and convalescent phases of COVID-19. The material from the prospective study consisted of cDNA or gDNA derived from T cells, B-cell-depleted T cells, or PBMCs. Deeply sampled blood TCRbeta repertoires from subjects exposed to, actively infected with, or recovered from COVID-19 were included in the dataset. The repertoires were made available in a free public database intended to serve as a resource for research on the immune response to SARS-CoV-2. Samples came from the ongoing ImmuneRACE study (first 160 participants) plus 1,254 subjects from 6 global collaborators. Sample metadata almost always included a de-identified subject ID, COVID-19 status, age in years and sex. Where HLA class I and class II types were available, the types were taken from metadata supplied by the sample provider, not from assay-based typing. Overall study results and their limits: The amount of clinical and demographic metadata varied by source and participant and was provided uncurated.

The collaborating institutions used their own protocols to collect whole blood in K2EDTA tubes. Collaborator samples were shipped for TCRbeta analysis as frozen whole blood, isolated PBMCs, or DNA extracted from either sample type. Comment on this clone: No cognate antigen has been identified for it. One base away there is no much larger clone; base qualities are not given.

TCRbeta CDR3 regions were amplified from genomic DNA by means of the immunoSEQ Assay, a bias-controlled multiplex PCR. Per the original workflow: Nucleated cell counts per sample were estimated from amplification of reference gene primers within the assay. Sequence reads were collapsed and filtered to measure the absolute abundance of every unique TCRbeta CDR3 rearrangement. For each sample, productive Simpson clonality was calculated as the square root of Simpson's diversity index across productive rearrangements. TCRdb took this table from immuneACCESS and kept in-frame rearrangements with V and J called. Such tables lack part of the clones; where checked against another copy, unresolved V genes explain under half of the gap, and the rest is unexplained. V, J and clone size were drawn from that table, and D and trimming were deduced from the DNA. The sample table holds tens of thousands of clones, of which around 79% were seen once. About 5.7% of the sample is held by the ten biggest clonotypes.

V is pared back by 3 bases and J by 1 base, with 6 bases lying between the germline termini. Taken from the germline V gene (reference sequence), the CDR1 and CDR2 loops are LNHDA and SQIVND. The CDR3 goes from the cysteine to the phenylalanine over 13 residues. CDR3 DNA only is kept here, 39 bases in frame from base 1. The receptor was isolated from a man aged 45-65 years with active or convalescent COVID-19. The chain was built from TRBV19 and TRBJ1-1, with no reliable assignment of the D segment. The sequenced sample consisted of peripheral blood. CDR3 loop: CASSMGRNTEAFF. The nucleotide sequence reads TGTGCCAGTAGTATGGGGAGGAACACTGAAGCTTTCTTT.